This T cell receptor beta chain was sequenced during a study of identical twins. This clonotype was counted at least ten times. Its matching antigen is unknown. Healthy Caucasians supplied all donations. Whole-study results and caveats: Possibly, invariant MAIT and iNKT cells partly confounded zero-insertion analyses. For out-of-frame beta sequences, excess twin sharing was weaker. Cross-sectional statistics underpinned the conclusions; the same donors were not followed.

TCRdb redid the calling of the 5' RACE reads with MiXCR, one entry per CDR3 protein. The table has about 260,000 distinct CDR3 sequences, approximately 7% seen once. The same data also contributed to another study, on yellow fever vaccine responses in identical twins.

Sequencing was performed on memory (CD45RO+) T cells sorted from blood. The TCR comes from a young woman in good health.

CDR3 nucleotide sequence: TGCGCCAGCAGCCAAGGAAAGAGGGGACTGTCTACAACTAATGAAAAACTGTTTTTT. Residues: CASSQGKRGLSTTNEKLFF. The rearrangement joins TRBV4-1 to TRBJ1-4; a possible D gene is TRBD1 (5 bases). CDR3 length: 19 amino acids. V was pared by 1 base and J by 0 bases, with 18 bases between. Germline V gene data show CDR1 as MGHRA and CDR2 as YSYEKL.